The entry that follows covers one TCR beta chain sequence. As yet, its antigen is unknown. Ten milliliters of peripheral blood were drawn from each donor into EDTA-treated tubes. For the second PCR, which ran for 7 to 11 cycles, a sample-barcoded 5' primer and a J-beta primer mix were used. TCRdb redid the calling of the 5' RACE reads with MiXCR, one entry per CDR3 protein. The sample holds about 1.8 million distinct CDR3 sequences, about 49% seen once. V was clipped by 4 bases and J by 5 bases, with 7 bases between them. CDR3 size: 12 residues. CDR1 and CDR2 from the germline V gene are KGHDR and SFDVKD. This record comes from a study of blood T cells in healthy people across ages. Study findings and constraints: Naive T cell percentage showed a strong correlation with TCR beta diversity. The diversity estimates, figures obtained from one million T cells, were considered underestimates.

The clonotype was recovered from a woman aged 35 to 49 in good health. The sequenced material came from blood. The V call is TRBV24-1, the J call TRBJ2-5, with D uncertain. CDR3 residues: CATSDTRETQYF. As DNA, the CDR3 is TGTGCCACCAGTGACACCCGGGAGACCCAGTACTTC.